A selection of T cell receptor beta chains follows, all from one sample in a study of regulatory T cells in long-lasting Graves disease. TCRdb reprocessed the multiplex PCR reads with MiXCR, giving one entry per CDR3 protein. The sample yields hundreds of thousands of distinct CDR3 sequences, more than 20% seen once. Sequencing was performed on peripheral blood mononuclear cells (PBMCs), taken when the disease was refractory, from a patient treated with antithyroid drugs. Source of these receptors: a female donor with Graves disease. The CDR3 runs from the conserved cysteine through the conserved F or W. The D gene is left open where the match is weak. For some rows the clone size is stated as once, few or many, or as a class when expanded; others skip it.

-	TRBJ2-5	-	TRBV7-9	CAIGPFGQYQETQYF	TGTGCCATTGGGCCATTCGGGCAGTACCAAGAGACCCAGTACTTC
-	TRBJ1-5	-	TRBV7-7	CASSFRQSFNQPQHF	TGTGCTAGCAGCTTCAGACAGTCGTTCAATCAGCCCCAGCATTTT
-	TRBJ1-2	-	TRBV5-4	CASSLGYSGYTF	TGTGCCAGCAGCTTGGGGTATTCCGGCTACACCTTC
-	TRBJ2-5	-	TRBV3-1	CASSSLLTGGWETQYF	TGTGCCAGCAGCTCCCTATTGACGGGGGGCTGGGAGACCCAGTACTTC
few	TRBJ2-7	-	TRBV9	CASSQRGQGYEQYF	TGTGCCAGCAGCCAACGGGGGCAGGGCTACGAGCAGTACTTC
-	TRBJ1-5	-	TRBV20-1	CSARTHQGNQPQHF	TGCAGTGCTAGGACCCATCAGGGGAATCAGCCCCAGCATTTT
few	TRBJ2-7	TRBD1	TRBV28	CASCGNRGDNSYEQYF	TGTGCCAGCTGTGGGAACAGGGGCGACAACTCCTACGAGCAGTACTTC
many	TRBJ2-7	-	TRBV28	CASSVDTIYEQYF	TGTGCCAGCAGTGTGGACACAATCTACGAGCAGTACTTC
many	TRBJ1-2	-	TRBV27	CASRAIGTEYGYTF	TGTGCCAGCAGGGCGATTGGGACGGAATATGGCTACACCTTC
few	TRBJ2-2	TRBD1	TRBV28	CASRPGQVRNTGELFF	TGTGCCAGCAGACCGGGACAGGTTCGAAATACCGGGGAGCTGTTTTTT
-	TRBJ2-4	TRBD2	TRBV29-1	CSVFPSGRDIQYF	TGCAGCGTTTTCCCGAGCGGGAGGGACATTCAGTACTTC
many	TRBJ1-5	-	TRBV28	CASSQDVRERPQHF	TGTGCCAGCAGTCAAGACGTGAGGGAAAGGCCCCAGCATTTT
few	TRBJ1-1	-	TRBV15	CATGGVNTEAFF	TGTGCCACCGGAGGCGTGAACACTGAAGCTTTCTTT
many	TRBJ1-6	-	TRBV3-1	CASSLELRIAPLHF	TGTGCCAGCAGCCTGGAGCTTCGGATTGCACCCCTCCACTTT
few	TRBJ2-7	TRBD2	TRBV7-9	CASSLETSGRREQYF	TGTGCCAGCAGCTTAGAAACTAGCGGGAGAAGGGAGCAGTACTTC
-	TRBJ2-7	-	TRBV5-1	CASSPGGLGPVLHEQYF	TGCGCCAGCAGCCCGGGGGGCCTCGGACCCGTGTTGCACGAGCAGTACTTC
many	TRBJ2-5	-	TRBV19	CASSSTGRETQYF	TGTGCCAGTAGTTCCACAGGGAGGGAGACCCAGTACTTC
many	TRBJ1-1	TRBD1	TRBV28	CASSRRRGRLRTEAFF	TGTGCCAGCAGTCGGCGCAGGGGGCGATTGAGGACTGAAGCTTTCTTT
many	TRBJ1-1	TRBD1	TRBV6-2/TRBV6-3	CASSWTGLGVDLTEAFF	TGTGCCAGCAGTTGGACAGGTTTAGGGGTCGATTTAACTGAAGCTTTCTTT
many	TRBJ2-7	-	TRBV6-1	CASSAPDRRGLQLAYEQYF	TGTGCCAGCAGTGCCCCGGACAGACGCGGCCTCCAGCTCGCCTACGAGCAGTACTTC
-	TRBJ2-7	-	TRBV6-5	CASSYSVGEQYF	TGTGCCAGCAGTTACTCGGTGGGAGAGCAGTACTTC
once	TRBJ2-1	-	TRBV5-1	CASSLVAPSYNEQFF	TGCGCCAGCAGCTTGGTAGCCCCGTCCTACAATGAGCAGTTCTTC